This passage covers 15 T cell receptor beta chains from one sample sequenced in a study of memory CD8 T cells in hepatitis C reinfection. Some clones are missing from TCRdb's copy, which holds only in-frame ones; the method was immunoSEQ multiplex PCR. The data contain 40,000 to 45,000 clones, 88% of them singletons. Time point meaning: peak reinfection, 3 to 8 weeks after reinfection detection. No in vitro expansion preceded TCR sequencing of the sorted cells. Sequencing was done on a sample of naive CD8+ T cells sorted from blood. All receptors come from a man aged 18 to 29 with hepatitis C virus infection.

This chain joins TRBV19 and TRBJ2-7; maybe TRBD1 (5 bases). Trimming left V 4 bases short and J 4 bases short, with 11 bases between. Germline V CDR1 and CDR2: LNHDA, SQIVND (reference sequence). There are 13 residues in the CDR3. The CDR3 DNA reads TGTGCCAGTAGTACCTCTCCAGGGTACGAGCAGTACTTC. As protein: CASSTSPGYEQYF.

The chain joins TRBV15 to TRBJ2-5, with D perhaps matching TRBD2 (6 bases). The CDR3 is 13 amino acids. The V end was cut by 4 bases, the J end by 4 bases, with 10 bases between. Germline V gene sequence: CDR1 LNHNV, CDR2 YYDKDF (reference sequence). CDR3 amino acids: CATSTRRGETQYF. The CDR3 DNA reads TGTGCCACCAGCACCCGGCGGGGAGAGACCCAGTACTTC.

The J gene is TRBJ2-1, the V gene TRBV4-1; D unclear. Germline loops: CDR1 MGHRA, CDR2 YSYEKL. CDR3 length: 13 residues. Trimming left V 4 bases short and J 8 bases short, with 12 bases between. CDR3 bases: TGCGCCAGCAGCCCCCGACTCCACGATGAGCAGTTCTTC. This sequence encodes CASSPRLHDEQFF.

This clone was found a few times. The chain recombines TRBV5-6 with TRBJ2-1, with D tentatively TRBD1 (5 bases). Germline lookup yields CDR1 SGHDT and CDR2 YYEEEE. V was trimmed by 2 bases and J by 3 bases, leaving 12 bases between them. CDR3 length: 15 amino acids. As DNA, the CDR3 is TGTGCCAGCAGCTTTCAATCGGACATCTACAATGAGCAGTTCTTC. Protein product: CASSFQSDIYNEQFF.

This clone was observed a few times. The chain is built from TRBV6-5 and TRBJ1-1; D is perhaps TRBD1 (5 bases). The CDR3 has 13 amino acids. Between the trimmed V and J ends, which lost 2 bases and 5 bases, there was a span of 9 bases. CDR1 is MNHEY, CDR2 SVGAGI, per germline. The CDR3 DNA reads as TGTGCCAGCAGTTACGGGGCAGAGACTGAAGCTTTCTTT. Encoded protein: CASSYGAETEAFF.

This chain uses TRBV11-3 with TRBJ2-7; D not certain. From germline, CDR1 is SGHNT and CDR2 YENEEA. Deletions cut 2 bases from V and 4 bases from J, with 12 bases between. This CDR3 region has 14 residues. CDR3 coding DNA: TGTGCCAGCAGCTTATCCTCGGGTGGGTACGAGCAGTACTTC. It encodes CASSLSSGGYEQYF.

The V call is TRBV7-9, the J call TRBJ2-1; D uncertain. Germline CDR1 SEHNR, CDR2 FQNEAQ (reference sequence). V lost 5 bases to trimming and J lost 10 bases, with 18 bases between them. The CDR3 is made up of 14 amino acids. This CDR3 is CASSPIRLNGEQFF. The CDR3 DNA is TGTGCCAGCAGCCCTATCCGTTTGAACGGGGAGCAGTTCTTC. Filled out from reference TRBV7-9 and TRBJ2-1, the complete variable domain reads DTGVSQNPRHKITKRGQNVTFRCDPISEHNRLYWYRQTLGQGPEFLTYFQNEAQLEKSRLLSDRFSAERPKGSFSTLEIQRTEQGDSAMYLCASSPIRLNGEQFFGPGTRLTVL.

The count of this clone is one. J is TRBJ2-2 and V is TRBV11-2; 11 bases line up with TRBD2. The CDR3 loop spans 16 amino acids. V lost 6 bases and J lost 1; bases outside the gene matches: 4. Per germline, CDR1 SGHAT and CDR2 FQNNGV. DNA of the CDR3: TGTGCCAGCAGACCCGGACTAGCGGGGAACACCGGGGAGCTGTTTTTT. Translating gives CASRPGLAGNTGELFF. Using reference TRBV11-2 and TRBJ2-2 for the parts outside the CDR3, the full variable domain is EAGVAQSPRYKIIEKRQSVAFWCNPISGHATLYWYQQILGQGPKLLIQFQNNGVVDDSQLPKDRFSAERLKGVDSTLKIQPAKLEDSAVYLCASRPGLAGNTGELFFGEGSRLTVL.

The chain combines TRBV27 with TRBJ1-2; TRBD1 might be the D (6 bases). The CDR3 spans 14 residues. Trimming took 5 bases from V and 0 from J, leaving 10 bases between them. Germline V gene sequence: CDR1 MNHEY, CDR2 SMNVEV (reference sequence). CDR3 bases: TGTGCCAGCAGTCTGACAGGTGCTAACTATGGCTACACCTTC. Translation: CASSLTGANYGYTF.

This rearrangement joins TRBV28 to TRBJ2-7; 10 bases match TRBD1. This CDR3 contains 15 residues. The trim removed 4 bases at V and 5 bases at J, leaving 8 bases unmatched. Germline CDR1 reads MDHEN; CDR2 reads SYDVKM. In DNA form, the CDR3 reads TGTGCCAGCAGTTCTTGGGGACAGGGGTCCAACGAGCAGTACTTC. Encoded protein: CASSSWGQGSNEQYF.

This sequence joins TRBV5-1 and TRBJ2-3; tentative D call: TRBD2 (5 bases). The ends were cut back, 0 bases at V and 0 bases at J, with 11 bases in the middle. The CDR3 has 16 residues. Germline lookup yields CDR1 SGHRS and CDR2 YFSETQ. In DNA form, the CDR3 reads TGCGCCAGCAGCTTGGCCACGGGCGGGAGCACAGATACGCAGTATTTT. Translation gives CASSLATGGSTDTQYF.

V gene TRBV6-5 combines with J gene TRBJ2-5; 7 bases line up with TRBD1. J gave up 4 bases and V 4 bases, and 12 bases lay outside the gene matches. The germline V gene encodes CDR1 MNHEY and CDR2 SVGAGI. The CDR3 extends over 16 amino acids. CDR3 DNA: TGTGCCAGCAGTTTCGACAGGGTAGAAGTGGGAGAGACCCAGTACTTC. Translating it yields CASSFDRVEVGETQYF.

The chain has TRBV29-1 and TRBJ2-3, with a weak D call TRBD2 (5 bases). The germline gives CDR1 SQVTM, CDR2 ANQGSEA. V was pared by 4 bases and J by 7 bases, with 15 bases between. The CDR3 is 13 residues long. As DNA, the CDR3 is TGCAGCGTTGGATCCCCCACTAGGAATACGCAGTATTTT. Residues: CSVGSPTRNTQYF.

This rearrangement joins TRBV27 to TRBJ2-3; TRBD2 agrees at 10 bases. V lost 5 bases to trimming and J lost 6 bases; unmatched junction nucleotides: 8. CDR3 size: 15 residues. Germline values: CDR1 MNHEY, CDR2 SMNVEV (reference sequence). The CDR3 reads CASSDLAGARDTQYF. The CDR3 bases are TGTGCCAGCAGTGATCTAGCGGGGGCTCGGGATACGCAGTATTTT.

The chain employs TRBV7-9 and TRBJ2-5, with TRBD1 identical over 10 bases. Germline-derived CDR1 and CDR2 are SEHNR and FQNEAQ (reference sequence). The V gene end was trimmed by 3 bases and the J gene end by 1 base; junction bases not matched to a gene: 2. CDR3 length: 15 amino acids. This CDR3 is CASSFWDRGQETQYF. CDR3 in DNA: TGTGCCAGCAGCTTTTGGGACAGGGGCCAAGAGACCCAGTACTTC. Based on the CDR3 plus reference TRBV7-9 and TRBJ2-5, the full variable domain is DTGVSQNPRHKITKRGQNVTFRCDPISEHNRLYWYRQTLGQGPEFLTYFQNEAQLEKSRLLSDRFSAERPKGSFSTLEIQRTEQGDSAMYLCASSFWDRGQETQYFGPGTRLLVL.